This TCR beta chain was sequenced in a study of shared clonotypes between healthy human individuals. Study summary: CD4 naive and CD4 memory each took three plates per donor, while CD8 naive took two and CD8 memory one.

CD8 cells regarded as naive lacked CD45RO, were positively chosen for CCR7, and omitted terminally differentiated effector memory CD45RA+ cells. Measured with immunoSEQ multiplex PCR; TCRdb has only the in-frame clones, and not every one. This table holds about 820,000 clones, almost 95% found once. Regarding the study as a whole: Specimens sampled were limited to blood, with tissue repertoires likely differing. A reduction in generation probabilities was seen for non-shared clonotypes relative to those shared by all four donors.

Trimming took 4 bases from V and 3 from J; bases not matched to a gene: 11. The V gene's germline CDR1 is SEHNR and CDR2 FQNEAQ (reference sequence). There are 17 residues in the CDR3. In regard to this clone: Its matching antigen is unknown.

Sequencing was done on a sample of naive CD8+ T cells sorted from blood. V and J are TRBV7-9 and TRBJ2-7; 11 bases match TRBD2. The sequence derives from a man in his thirties or forties in good health. CDR3 amino acids: CASSSLLAGVGSYEQYF. The CDR3, as DNA: TGTGCCAGCAGCTCGCTACTAGCGGGAGTTGGGAGCTACGAGCAGTACTTC.